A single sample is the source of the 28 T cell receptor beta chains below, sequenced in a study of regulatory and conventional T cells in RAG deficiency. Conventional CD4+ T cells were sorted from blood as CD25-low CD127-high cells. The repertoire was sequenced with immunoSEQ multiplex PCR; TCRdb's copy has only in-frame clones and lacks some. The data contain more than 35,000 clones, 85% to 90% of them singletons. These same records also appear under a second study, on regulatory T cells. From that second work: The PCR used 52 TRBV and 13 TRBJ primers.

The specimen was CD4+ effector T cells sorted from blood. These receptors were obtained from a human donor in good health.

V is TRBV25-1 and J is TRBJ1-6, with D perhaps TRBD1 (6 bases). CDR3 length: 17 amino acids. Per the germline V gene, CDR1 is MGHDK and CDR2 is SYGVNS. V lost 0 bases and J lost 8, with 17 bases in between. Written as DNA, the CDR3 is TGTGCCAGCAGTGAATATGGACGCAGGGGCAGGGATTCACCCCTCCACTTT. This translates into CASSEYGRRGRDSPLHF.

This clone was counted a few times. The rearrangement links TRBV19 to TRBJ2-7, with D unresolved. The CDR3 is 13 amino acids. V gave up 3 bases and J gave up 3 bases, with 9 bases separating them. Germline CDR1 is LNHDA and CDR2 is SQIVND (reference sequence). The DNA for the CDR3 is TGTGCCAGTAGTATGGTTTGGGGCTACGAGCAGTACTTC. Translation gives CASSMVWGYEQYF.

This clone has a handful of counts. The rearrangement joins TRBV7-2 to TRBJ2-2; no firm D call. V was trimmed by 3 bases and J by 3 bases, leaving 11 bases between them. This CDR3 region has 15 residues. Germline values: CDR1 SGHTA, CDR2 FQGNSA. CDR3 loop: CASSFKGRDTGELFF. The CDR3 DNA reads TGTGCCAGCAGCTTTAAGGGCCGAGACACCGGGGAGCTGTTTTTT.

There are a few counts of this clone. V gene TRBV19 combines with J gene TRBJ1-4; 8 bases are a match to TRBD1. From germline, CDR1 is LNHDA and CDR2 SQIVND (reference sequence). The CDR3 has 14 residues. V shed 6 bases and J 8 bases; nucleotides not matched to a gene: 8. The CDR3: CASSRLDRAEKLFF. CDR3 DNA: TGTGCCAGTAGCCGACTGGACAGGGCCGAAAAACTGTTTTTT.

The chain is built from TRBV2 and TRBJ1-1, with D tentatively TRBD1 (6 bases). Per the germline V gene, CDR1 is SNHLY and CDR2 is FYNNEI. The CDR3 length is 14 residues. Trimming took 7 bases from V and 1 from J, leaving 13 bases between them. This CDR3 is CASKQPGQNTEAFF. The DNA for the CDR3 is TGTGCCAGCAAACAACCGGGACAGAACACTGAAGCTTTCTTT.

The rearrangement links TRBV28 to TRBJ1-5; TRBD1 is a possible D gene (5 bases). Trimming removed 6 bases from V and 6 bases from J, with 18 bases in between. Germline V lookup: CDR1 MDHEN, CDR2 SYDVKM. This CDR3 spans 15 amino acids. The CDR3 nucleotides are TGTGCCAGCAGACCTGACGGGGGAGGCGTTCAGCCCCAGCATTTT. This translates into CASRPDGGGVQPQHF.

The CDR3 DNA is TGTGCCAGCAGCTATGCCCGGACAGGGACAGATACGCAGTATTTT. This encodes CASSYARTGTDTQYF. This chain links TRBV6-1 with TRBJ2-3; TRBD1 aligns across 8 bases. The V and J ends lost 6 bases and 3 bases, in that order; junction bases with no gene match: 8. CDR3 length equals 15 residues. Germline CDR1 and CDR2: MNHNS and SASEGT.

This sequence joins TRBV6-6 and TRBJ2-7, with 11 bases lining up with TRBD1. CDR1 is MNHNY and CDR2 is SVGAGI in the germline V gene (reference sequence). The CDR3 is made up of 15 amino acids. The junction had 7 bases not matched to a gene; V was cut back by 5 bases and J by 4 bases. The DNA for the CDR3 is TGTGCCAGCAGTCCGCGGGGACAGGGGGGGTACGAGCAGTACTTC. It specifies CASSPRGQGGYEQYF.

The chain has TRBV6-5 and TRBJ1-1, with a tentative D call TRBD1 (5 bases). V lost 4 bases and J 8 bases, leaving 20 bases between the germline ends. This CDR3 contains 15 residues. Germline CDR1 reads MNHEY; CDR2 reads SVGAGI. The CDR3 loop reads CASSLSQGPRREAFF. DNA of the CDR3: TGTGCCAGCAGTTTGTCCCAGGGACCCAGGCGGGAAGCTTTCTTT.

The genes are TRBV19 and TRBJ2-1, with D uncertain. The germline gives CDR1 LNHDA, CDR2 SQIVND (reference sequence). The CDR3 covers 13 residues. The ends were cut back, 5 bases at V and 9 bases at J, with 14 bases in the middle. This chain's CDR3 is CASSLRRAIEQFF. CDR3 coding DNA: TGTGCCAGTAGTCTCCGTAGGGCGATTGAGCAGTTCTTC.

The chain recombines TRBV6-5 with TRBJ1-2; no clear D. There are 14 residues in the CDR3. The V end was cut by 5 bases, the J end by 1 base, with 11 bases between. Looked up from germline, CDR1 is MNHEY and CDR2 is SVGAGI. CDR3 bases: TGTGCCAGCAGTCCTAATGGCGTTAACTATGGCTACACCTTC. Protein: CASSPNGVNYGYTF.

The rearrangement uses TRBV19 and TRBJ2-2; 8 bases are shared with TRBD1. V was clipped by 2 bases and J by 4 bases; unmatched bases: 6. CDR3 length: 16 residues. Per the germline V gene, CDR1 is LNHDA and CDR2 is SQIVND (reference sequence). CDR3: CASSIRTGSGTGELFF. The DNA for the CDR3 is TGTGCCAGTAGTATAAGGACAGGGTCGGGCACCGGGGAGCTGTTTTTT.

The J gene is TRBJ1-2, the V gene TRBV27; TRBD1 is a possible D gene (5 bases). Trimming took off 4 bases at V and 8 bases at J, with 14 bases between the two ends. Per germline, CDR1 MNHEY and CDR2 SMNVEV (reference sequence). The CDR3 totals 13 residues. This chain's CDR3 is CASSSTREGGYTF. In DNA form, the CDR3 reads TGTGCCAGCAGTTCGACCAGGGAGGGCGGCTACACCTTC.

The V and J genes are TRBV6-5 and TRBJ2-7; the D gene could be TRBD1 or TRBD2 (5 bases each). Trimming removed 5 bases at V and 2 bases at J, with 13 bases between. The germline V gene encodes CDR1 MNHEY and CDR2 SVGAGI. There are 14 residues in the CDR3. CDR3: CASSPAGRTYEQYF. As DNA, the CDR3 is TGTGCCAGCAGTCCGGCAGGGAGAACCTACGAGCAGTACTTC.

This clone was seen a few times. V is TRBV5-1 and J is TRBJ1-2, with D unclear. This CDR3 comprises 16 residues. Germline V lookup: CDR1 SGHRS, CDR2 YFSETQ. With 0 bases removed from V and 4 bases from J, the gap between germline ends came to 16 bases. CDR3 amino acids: CASSLGIMRQTYGYTF. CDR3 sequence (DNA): TGCGCCAGCAGCTTGGGTATAATGAGGCAGACCTATGGCTACACCTTC.

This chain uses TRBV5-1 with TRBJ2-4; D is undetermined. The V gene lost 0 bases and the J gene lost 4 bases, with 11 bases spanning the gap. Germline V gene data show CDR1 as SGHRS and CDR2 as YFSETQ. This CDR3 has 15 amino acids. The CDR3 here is CASSLGDAAKNIQYF. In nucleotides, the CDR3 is TGCGCCAGCAGCTTGGGGGATGCGGCTAAAAACATTCAGTACTTC.

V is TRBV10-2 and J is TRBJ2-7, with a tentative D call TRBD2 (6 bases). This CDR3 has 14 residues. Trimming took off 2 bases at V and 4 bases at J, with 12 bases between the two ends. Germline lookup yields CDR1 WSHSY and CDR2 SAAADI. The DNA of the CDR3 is TGCGCCAGCAGTGAGGGGGGGTCCCTATACGAGCAGTACTTC. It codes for CASSEGGSLYEQYF.

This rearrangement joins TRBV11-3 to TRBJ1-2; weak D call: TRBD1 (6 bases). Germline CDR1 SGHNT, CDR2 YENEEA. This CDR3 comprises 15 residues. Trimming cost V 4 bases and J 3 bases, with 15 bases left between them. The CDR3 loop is CASSSMTGTYYGYTF. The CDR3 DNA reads TGTGCCAGCAGCTCTATGACAGGAACCTACTATGGCTACACCTTC.

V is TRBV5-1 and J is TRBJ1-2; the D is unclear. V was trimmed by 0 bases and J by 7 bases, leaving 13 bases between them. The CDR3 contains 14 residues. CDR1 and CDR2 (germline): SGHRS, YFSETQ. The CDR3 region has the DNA TGCGCCAGCAGCTTGGGGATTACTGGAGGTGGCTACACCTTC. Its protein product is CASSLGITGGGYTF.

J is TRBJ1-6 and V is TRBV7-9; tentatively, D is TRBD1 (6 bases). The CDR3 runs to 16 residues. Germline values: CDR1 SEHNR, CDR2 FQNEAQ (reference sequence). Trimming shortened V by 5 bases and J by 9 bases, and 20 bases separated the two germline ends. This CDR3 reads CASSSIEGGMGSPLHF. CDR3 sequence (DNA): TGTGCCAGCAGCAGTATCGAGGGGGGAATGGGTTCACCCCTCCACTTT.

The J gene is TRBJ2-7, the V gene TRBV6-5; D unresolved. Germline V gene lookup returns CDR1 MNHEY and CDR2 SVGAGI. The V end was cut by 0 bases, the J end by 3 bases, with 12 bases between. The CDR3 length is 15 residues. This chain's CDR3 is CASSYSTNSHYEQYF. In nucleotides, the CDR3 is TGTGCCAGCAGTTACTCGACGAACAGCCACTACGAGCAGTACTTC.

The CDR3 reads CASSDRQSGEKLFF. As DNA, the CDR3 is TGTGCCAGCAGCGACCGACAGTCAGGTGAAAAACTGTTTTTT. The rearrangement joins TRBV7-6 to TRBJ1-4; D might be TRBD1 (5 bases). Germline CDR1 is SGHVS and CDR2 is FNYEAQ. V lost 5 bases, J lost 7 bases, and 14 bases lay in between. The CDR3 totals 14 residues. Complete variable domain (other parts from reference TRBV7-6 and TRBJ1-4): GAGVSQSPRYKVTKRGQDVALRCDPISGHVSLYWYRQALGQGPEFLTYFNYEAQQDKSGLPNDRFSAERPEGSISTLTIQRTEQRDSAMYRCASSDRQSGEKLFFGSGTQLSVL.

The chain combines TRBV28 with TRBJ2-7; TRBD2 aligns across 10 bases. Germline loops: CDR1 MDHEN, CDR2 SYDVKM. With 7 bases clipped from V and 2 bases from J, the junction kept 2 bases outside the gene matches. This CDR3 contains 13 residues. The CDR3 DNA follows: TGTGCCAGCAAGCTAGCGGGGGCCTACGAGCAGTACTTC. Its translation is CASKLAGAYEQYF.

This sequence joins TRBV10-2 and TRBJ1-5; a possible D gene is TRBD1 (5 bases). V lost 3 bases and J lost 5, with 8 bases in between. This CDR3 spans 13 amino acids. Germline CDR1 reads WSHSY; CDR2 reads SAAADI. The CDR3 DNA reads TGCGCCAGCAGTGAATTGGGGGATCAGCCCCAGCATTTT. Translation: CASSELGDQPQHF.

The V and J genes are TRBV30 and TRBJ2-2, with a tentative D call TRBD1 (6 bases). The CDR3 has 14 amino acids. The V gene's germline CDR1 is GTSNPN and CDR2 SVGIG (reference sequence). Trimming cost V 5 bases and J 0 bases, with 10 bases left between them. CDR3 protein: CAWPGTTNTGELFF. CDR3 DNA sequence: TGTGCCTGGCCCGGGACAACGAACACCGGGGAGCTGTTTTTT.

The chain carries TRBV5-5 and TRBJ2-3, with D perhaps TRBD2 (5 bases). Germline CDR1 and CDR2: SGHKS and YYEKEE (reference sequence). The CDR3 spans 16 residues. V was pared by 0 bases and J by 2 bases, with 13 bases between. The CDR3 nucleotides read TGTGCCAGCAGCTTGGGGGCTAGCCCCCCCACAGATACGCAGTATTTT. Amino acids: CASSLGASPPTDTQYF. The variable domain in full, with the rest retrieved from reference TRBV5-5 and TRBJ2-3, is DAGVTQSPTHLIKTRGQQVTLRCSPISGHKSVSWYQQVLGQGPQFIFQYYEKEERGRGNFPDRFSARQFPNYSSELNVNALLLGDSALYLCASSLGASPPTDTQYFGPGTRLTVL.

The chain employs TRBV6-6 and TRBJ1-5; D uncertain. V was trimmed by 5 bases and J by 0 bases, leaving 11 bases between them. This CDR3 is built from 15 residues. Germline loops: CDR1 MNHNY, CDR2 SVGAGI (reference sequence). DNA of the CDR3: TGTGCCAGCAGTCAAAGAATAAATAGCAATCAGCCCCAGCATTTT. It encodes CASSQRINSNQPQHF.

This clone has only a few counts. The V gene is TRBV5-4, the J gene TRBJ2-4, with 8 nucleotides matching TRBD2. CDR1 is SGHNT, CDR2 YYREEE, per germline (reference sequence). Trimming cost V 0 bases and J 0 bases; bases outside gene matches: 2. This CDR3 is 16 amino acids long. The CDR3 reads CASSLDGRVAKNIQYF. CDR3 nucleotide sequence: TGTGCCAGCAGCTTGGACGGGAGGGTAGCCAAAAACATTCAGTACTTC.